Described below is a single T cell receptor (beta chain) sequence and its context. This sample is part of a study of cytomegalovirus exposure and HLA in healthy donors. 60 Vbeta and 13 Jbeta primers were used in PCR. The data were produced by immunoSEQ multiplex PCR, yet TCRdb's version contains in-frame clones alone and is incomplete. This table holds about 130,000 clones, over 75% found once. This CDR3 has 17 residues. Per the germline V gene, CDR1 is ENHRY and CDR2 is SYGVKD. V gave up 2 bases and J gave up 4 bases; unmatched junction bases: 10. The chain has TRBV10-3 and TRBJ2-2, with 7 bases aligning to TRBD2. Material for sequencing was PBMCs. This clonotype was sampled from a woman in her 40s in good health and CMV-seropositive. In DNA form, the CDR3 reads TGTGCCATCAGTGAGAGTCTGGGCGGGGGAAGCACCGGGGAGCTGTTTTTT. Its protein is CAISESLGGGSTGELFF.